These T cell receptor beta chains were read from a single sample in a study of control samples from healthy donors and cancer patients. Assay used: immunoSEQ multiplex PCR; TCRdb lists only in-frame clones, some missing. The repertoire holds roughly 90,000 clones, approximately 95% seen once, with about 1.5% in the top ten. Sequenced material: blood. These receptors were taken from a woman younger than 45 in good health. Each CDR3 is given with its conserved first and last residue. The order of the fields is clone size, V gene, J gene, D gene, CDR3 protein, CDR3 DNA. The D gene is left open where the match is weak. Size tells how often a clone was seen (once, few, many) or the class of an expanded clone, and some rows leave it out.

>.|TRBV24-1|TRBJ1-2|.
CATSNGDFGGYTF
TGTGCCACCAGCAACGGGGATTTTGGGGGCTACACCTTC
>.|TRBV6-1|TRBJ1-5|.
CASSEIVRAGDQPQHF
TGTGCCAGCAGTGAAATTGTTCGCGCAGGGGATCAGCCCCAGCATTTT
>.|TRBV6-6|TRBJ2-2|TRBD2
CASSSLASGSTRELFF
TGTGCCAGCAGTTCCCTGGCTAGCGGGAGTACGAGGGAGCTGTTTTTT
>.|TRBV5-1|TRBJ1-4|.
CASSLVLPNEKLFF
TGCGCCAGCAGCTTGGTACTCCCTAATGAAAAACTGTTTTTT
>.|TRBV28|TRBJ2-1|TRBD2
CASSLGLAGGEQFF
TGTGCCAGCAGTTTAGGACTAGCGGGGGGTGAGCAGTTCTTC
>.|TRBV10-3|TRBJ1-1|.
CAISARHPGSTEAFF
TGTGCCATCAGTGCCCGCCACCCTGGATCAACTGAAGCTTTCTTT
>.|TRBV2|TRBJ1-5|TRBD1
CASSGQGRQPQHF
TGTGCCAGCAGTGGACAGGGGCGGCAGCCCCAGCATTTT
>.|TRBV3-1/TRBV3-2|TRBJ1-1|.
CASSHPPSPEAFF
TGTGCCAGCAGTCATCCACCCTCGCCTGAAGCTTTCTTT
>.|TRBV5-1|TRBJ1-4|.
CASRTGANEKLFF
TGCGCCAGCAGGACGGGGGCTAATGAAAAACTGTTTTTT
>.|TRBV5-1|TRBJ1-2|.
CASSLGGPHGYTF
TGCGCCAGCAGCTTGGGGGGGCCCCATGGCTACACCTTC
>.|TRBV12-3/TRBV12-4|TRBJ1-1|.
CASSSTQNTEAFF
TGTGCCAGCAGCTCTACACAGAACACTGAAGCTTTCTTT
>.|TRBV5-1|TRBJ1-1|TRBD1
CASSPGTGDLNTEAFF
TGCGCCAGCAGCCCAGGGACAGGGGACCTGAACACTGAAGCTTTCTTT
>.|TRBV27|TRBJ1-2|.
CASSLSSRANYGYTF
TGTGCCAGCAGTTTATCCTCCAGGGCTAACTATGGCTACACCTTC
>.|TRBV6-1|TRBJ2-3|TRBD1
CASSEGQGGTDTQYF
TGTGCCAGCAGTGAGGGACAGGGGGGCACAGATACGCAGTATTTT
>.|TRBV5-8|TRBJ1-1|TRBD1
CASSHYRGHTEAFF
TGTGCCAGCAGCCATTACAGGGGGCACACTGAAGCTTTCTTT
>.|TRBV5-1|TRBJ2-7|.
CASSFQQGYEQYF
TGCGCCAGCAGCTTCCAACAGGGCTACGAGCAGTACTTC
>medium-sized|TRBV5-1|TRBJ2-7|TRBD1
CASRTTGGSYEQYF
TGCGCCAGCAGAACGACAGGGGGCTCCTACGAGCAGTACTTC
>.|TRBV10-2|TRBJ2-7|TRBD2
CASSESPGGTDEQYF
TGCGCCAGCAGTGAGTCCCCGGGAGGGACTGACGAGCAGTACTTC
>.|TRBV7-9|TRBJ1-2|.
CASSLSGQGGYTF
TGTGCCAGCAGCTTATCAGGGCAGGGTGGCTACACCTTC
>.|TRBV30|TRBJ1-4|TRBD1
CAWSTGGASVGEKLFF
TGTGCCTGGAGCACAGGGGGCGCTTCTGTTGGTGAAAAACTGTTTTTT
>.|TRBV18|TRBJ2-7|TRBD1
CASSPDRGNEQYF
TGTGCCAGCTCACCGGACAGGGGGAACGAGCAGTACTTC
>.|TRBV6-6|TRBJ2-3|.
CASSADSLTDTQYF
TGTGCCAGCAGTGCGGACAGCCTCACAGATACGCAGTATTTT
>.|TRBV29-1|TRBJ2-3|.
CSSSGGDSSTDTQYF
TGCAGCTCCTCAGGGGGGGACAGTAGCACAGATACGCAGTATTTT
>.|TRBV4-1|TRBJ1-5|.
CASSQLQASGQPQHF
TGCGCCAGCAGCCAGCTCCAGGCTTCGGGGCAGCCCCAGCATTTT
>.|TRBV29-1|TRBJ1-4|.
CSVANNRNEKLFF
TGCAGCGTAGCCAACAACAGGAATGAAAAACTGTTTTTT
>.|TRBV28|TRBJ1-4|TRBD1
CASSLVGQGNEKLFF
TGTGCCAGCAGTTTAGTGGGACAGGGAAATGAAAAACTGTTTTTT
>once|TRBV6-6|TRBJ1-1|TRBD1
CASRDRGGSTEAFF
TGTGCCAGCAGGGACAGGGGAGGATCCACTGAAGCTTTCTTT
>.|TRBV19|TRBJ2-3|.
CASSLGGSRVADTQYF
TGTGCCAGTAGCCTGGGGGGATCAAGGGTGGCAGATACGCAGTATTTT
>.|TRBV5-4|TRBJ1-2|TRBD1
CASSYDRGGYGYTF
TGTGCCAGCAGCTACGACAGGGGGGGATATGGCTACACCTTC
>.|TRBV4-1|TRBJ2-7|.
CASSQGVLRRESSYEQYF
TGCGCCAGCAGCCAAGGGGTTCTAAGAAGGGAAAGCTCCTACGAGCAGTACTTC
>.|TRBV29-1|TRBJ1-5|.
CSVAGDGNQPQHF
TGCAGCGTTGCCGGGGATGGCAATCAGCCCCAGCATTTT
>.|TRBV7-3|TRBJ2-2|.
CASSLTGGVAGELFF
TGTGCCAGCAGCTTAACTGGAGGGGTCGCCGGGGAGCTGTTTTTT
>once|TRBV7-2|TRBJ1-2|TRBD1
CASSSLTGDRGYTF
TGTGCCAGCAGCTCCTTAACAGGGGATCGTGGCTACACCTTC